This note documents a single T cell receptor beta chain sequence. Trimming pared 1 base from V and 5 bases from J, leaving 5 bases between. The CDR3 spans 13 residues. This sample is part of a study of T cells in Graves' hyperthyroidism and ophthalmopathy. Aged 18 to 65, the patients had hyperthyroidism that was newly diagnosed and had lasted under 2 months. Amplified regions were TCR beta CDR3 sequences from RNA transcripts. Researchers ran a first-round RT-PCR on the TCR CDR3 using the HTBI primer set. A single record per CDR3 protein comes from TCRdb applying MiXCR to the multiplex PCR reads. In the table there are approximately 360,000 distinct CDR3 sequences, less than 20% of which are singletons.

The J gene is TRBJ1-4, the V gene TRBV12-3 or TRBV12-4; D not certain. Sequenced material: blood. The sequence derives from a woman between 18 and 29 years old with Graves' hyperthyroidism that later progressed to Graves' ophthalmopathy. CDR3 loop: CASSLGENEKLFF. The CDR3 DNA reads TGTGCCAGCAGTTTAGGGGAAAATGAAAAACTGTTTTTT.